The 19 T cell receptor beta chains in this list originate from one sample, sequenced in a study of control samples from healthy donors and cancer patients. The table came from immunoSEQ multiplex PCR; TCRdb's copy has only in-frame clones and leaves some out. The repertoire holds over 150,000 clones, with roughly 94% as singletons. The sequencing input was PBMCs. The receptors stem from a man aged 60 to 69 with colorectal cancer.

To note about this clone: This sample also contains other DNA sequences that code for the same CDR3. The chain couples TRBV30 to TRBJ1-1; the D is unclear. The germline CDR1 and CDR2 sequences are GTSNPN and SVGIG (reference sequence). Trimming removed 0 bases from V and 1 base from J, with 6 bases in between. The length of the CDR3 is 13 residues. The CDR3 DNA is TGTGCCTGGAGTGTCTCGGAGAACACTGAAGCTTTCTTT. It specifies CAWSVSENTEAFF.

In this sample, this clone turned up once. CDR3 residues: CASSQGKNGYTF. DNA for the CDR3: TGTGCCAGCAGCCAAGGGAAGAATGGCTACACCTTC. The chain has TRBV3-1 (or the pseudogene TRBV3-2) and TRBJ1-2; D unclear. The CDR3 loop spans 12 amino acids. CDR1 and CDR2 (germline): LGHDT, YNNKEL (reference sequence). Between the trimmed V and J ends, which lost 1 base and 6 bases, there was a span of 6 bases.

The rearrangement links TRBV6-5 to TRBJ2-5; a possible D gene is TRBD2 (7 bases). Deletions cut 8 bases from V and 4 bases from J, with 14 bases between. Germline V gene data show CDR1 as MNHEY and CDR2 as SVGAGI. CDR3 length: 13 residues. CDR3 amino acids: CASRGGGRETQYF. The DNA of the CDR3 is TGTGCCAGCCGAGGGGGAGGGAGAGAGACCCAGTACTTC.

V usage is TRBV7-6 and J usage is TRBJ2-3, with 11 bases that match TRBD2. Germline-derived CDR1 and CDR2 are SGHVS and FNYEAQ. Unmatched junction bases numbered 2, after V lost 2 bases and J lost 4 bases. This CDR3 is built from 15 residues. The CDR3 spells CASSLSSGGADTQYF. CDR3 nucleotide sequence: TGTGCCAGCAGCTTAAGTAGCGGGGGGGCAGATACGCAGTATTTT.

The chain employs TRBV27 and TRBJ1-1; unclear D gene. Per germline, CDR1 MNHEY and CDR2 SMNVEV (reference sequence). Deletions cut 6 bases from V and 1 base from J, with 12 bases between. The CDR3 length is 14 residues. The CDR3 protein is CASRPGLRNTEAFF. For the CDR3, the DNA is TGTGCCAGCAGGCCTGGACTGAGGAACACTGAAGCTTTCTTT.

J is TRBJ2-7 and V is TRBV5-5; D is uncertain. V lost 0 bases, J lost 2 bases, and 9 bases lay in between. The CDR3 covers 14 residues. Germline V gene data show CDR1 as SGHKS and CDR2 as YYEKEE (reference sequence). CDR3 nucleotide sequence: TGTGCCAGCAGCTTGGCCACCGAAGCCTACGAGCAGTACTTC. It translates to CASSLATEAYEQYF.

The rearrangement uses TRBV6-6 and TRBJ1-2; weak D call: TRBD1 (6 bases). This CDR3 contains 13 residues. V was trimmed by 2 bases and J by 10 bases, leaving 14 bases between them. Germline assignment: CDR1 MNHNY and CDR2 SVGAGI (reference sequence). CDR3 sequence (DNA): TGTGCCAGCAGTTACGGGGAACAGGGAGACTACACCTTC. It is translated as CASSYGEQGDYTF.

CDR3 nucleotides: TGTGCCACCAGCTTCCTTGGGCTCGAAAGCACAGATACGCAGTATTTT. Amino acid sequence: CATSFLGLESTDTQYF. V is TRBV24-1 and J is TRBJ2-3; D is uncertain. Trimming removed 7 bases from V and 0 bases from J, with 16 bases in between. This CDR3 has 16 residues. Germline V gene sequence: CDR1 KGHDR, CDR2 SFDVKD.

This clone is a singleton in its sample. The chain combines TRBV6-5 with TRBJ1-2; D call uncertain. Trimming stripped 5 bases from V and 8 bases from J, with 15 bases between. The CDR3 is 13 residues long. Germline V gene data show CDR1 as MNHEY and CDR2 as SVGAGI. Written as DNA, the CDR3 is TGTGCCAGCAGTCCCGACCTAGGGCGGGGCTACACCTTC. Translating it yields CASSPDLGRGYTF.

The chain combines TRBV6-5 with TRBJ1-3; tentative D call: TRBD1 (6 bases). Germline V gene data show CDR1 as MNHEY and CDR2 as SVGAGI. The CDR3 runs to 15 residues. Trimming stripped 6 bases from V and 0 bases from J, with 12 bases between. CDR3 nucleotides: TGTGCCAGCAGCGTACAGGGTCTCTCTGGAAACACCATATATTTT. Encoded protein: CASSVQGLSGNTIYF.

V is TRBV19 and J is TRBJ1-5; perhaps TRBD1 as D (6 bases). V was pared by 8 bases and J by 8 bases, with 16 bases between. CDR1 and CDR2 from the germline V gene are LNHDA and SQIVND (reference sequence). This CDR3 is built from 13 residues. In DNA form, the CDR3 reads TGTGCCAGTGGGCAGGGGTCCCAGGAGCCCCAGCATTTT. The encoded protein is CASGQGSQEPQHF.

This chain uses TRBV2 with TRBJ2-1; TRBD1 matches at 8 bases. The CDR3 totals 15 residues. The ends lost 5 bases at V and 8 bases at J; junction bases unmatched: 11. Germline V lookup: CDR1 SNHLY, CDR2 FYNNEI. The DNA of the CDR3 is TGTGCCAGCAGTCGGACAGGGCTGGCCAGTGATGAGCAGTTCTTC. This codes for CASSRTGLASDEQFF.

This clone was seen more than once but under ten times. V usage is TRBV7-9 and J usage is TRBJ1-1; no clear D gene. This CDR3 has 13 residues. CDR1 and CDR2 from the germline V gene are SEHNR and FQNEAQ (reference sequence). Trimming left V 1 base short and J 4 bases short, with 7 bases between. The CDR3 here is CASSLGYSTEAFF. Here the CDR3 DNA reads TGTGCCAGCAGCTTAGGGTACTCCACTGAAGCTTTCTTT.

This clone was observed once. The CDR3 spells CASSLFPESTRYQETQYF. As DNA, the CDR3 is TGTGCCAGCAGCTTATTTCCCGAGTCGACGCGGTACCAAGAGACCCAGTACTTC. The chain is built from TRBV7-9 and TRBJ2-5, with D unclear. Germline V CDR1 and CDR2: SEHNR, FQNEAQ (reference sequence). The CDR3 contains 18 residues. The germline V and J ends were trimmed by 2 bases and 0 bases, with 19 bases remaining between them.

The genes are TRBV29-1 and TRBJ1-1; unclear D gene. Trimming removed 7 bases at V and 3 bases at J, with 18 bases between. The germline CDR1 and CDR2 sequences are SQVTM and ANQGSEA. The CDR3 contains 14 residues. CDR3 sequence (DNA): TGCAGCGCACAGAGTAGCGGTAAGGACACTGAAGCTTTCTTT. Encoded protein: CSAQSSGKDTEAFF.

The V call is TRBV6-1, the J call TRBJ1-3; D gene ambiguous. This CDR3 contains 15 residues. Trimming pared 7 bases from V and 2 bases from J, leaving 15 bases between. Germline V gene lookup returns CDR1 MNHNS and CDR2 SASEGT. This CDR3 is CASNPGRAAGNTIYF. As DNA, the CDR3 is TGTGCCAGCAACCCCGGAAGGGCGGCTGGAAACACCATATATTTT.

This chain joins TRBV5-4 and TRBJ1-2, with a weak D call TRBD1 (5 bases). Germline CDR1 and CDR2: SGHNT and YYREEE (reference sequence). Trimming stripped 4 bases from V and 4 bases from J, with 17 bases between. The CDR3 is 15 amino acids. CDR3 coding DNA: TGTGCCAGCAGCGAGGGCATCTTTAGGGGCTATGGCTACACCTTC. Its protein is CASSEGIFRGYGYTF.

A single count supports this clone. The rearrangement uses TRBV27 and TRBJ1-1, with TRBD1 matching 10 bases. The trim removed 5 bases at V and 11 bases at J, leaving 11 bases unmatched. Germline CDR1 MNHEY, CDR2 SMNVEV (reference sequence). The CDR3 totals 14 residues. CDR3 loop: CASSRSGTGARAFF. Written as DNA, the CDR3 is TGTGCCAGCAGTCGATCCGGGACAGGGGCTCGGGCTTTCTTT.

The V gene is TRBV30, the J gene TRBJ1-1; tentatively, D is TRBD1 (5 bases). Germline assignment: CDR1 GTSNPN and CDR2 SVGIG (reference sequence). Trimming pared 4 bases from V and 8 bases from J, leaving 20 bases between. The CDR3 extends over 14 amino acids. The CDR3 DNA reads TGTGCCTGGAAAAAGGGACGGTCTAAGATGGAAGCTTTCTTT. It encodes CAWKKGRSKMEAFF.